This T cell receptor (beta chain) stems from a study of breast tumors, draining lymph nodes, adjacent tissues. Samples came from axillary lymph nodes draining the breast cancer. TCRdb redid the calling of the multiplex PCR reads with MiXCR, one entry per CDR3 protein. Among more than 85,000 distinct CDR3 sequences, 21% were seen once, and the ten largest hold over 1%. This clonotype was found many times. Its antigen is undetermined. Study-wide results and limits: Findings are consistent with lymph node origin and intratumoral expansion of most tumor T cells. Tumor T cell lymph node origin was a supported hypothesis, not proven. Luminal-like breast cancer showed significantly greater tumor-nontumor repertoire similarity than basal-like breast cancer did. Tumors had less TCR diversity than lymph nodes, more than nontumor tissue.

The sample consisted of axillary lymph node tissue. The TCR sequence derives from a female donor with breast cancer. Some clones in this sample may be carry-over from other donors' samples.

In DNA form, the CDR3 reads TGTGCCAGCAGAGAACAGGGTTTTCAGCCCCAGCATTTT. It encodes CASREQGFQPQHF. The V and J genes are TRBV6-1 and TRBJ1-5, with D tentatively TRBD1 (6 bases). The germline V gene has CDR1 MNHNS and CDR2 SASEGT. The CDR3 extends over 13 amino acids. Trimming left V 6 bases short and J 6 bases short, with 12 bases between.